This T cell receptor beta chain was captured in a study of human T cells and chemical hapten exposure. Study overall: DPC (0.01%) was patch tested on the upper back and read at 6 days. How much TCR each sample yielded varied, mostly because pooled library volumes differed slightly.

Indicated time point: pre-sensitization, week 0. Treatment reported: therapeutic diphenylcyclopropenone sensitization with weekly scalp DPC. TCRdb used MiXCR to reprocess the RACE reads, holding one entry per CDR3 protein. Of approximately 400,000 distinct CDR3 sequences listed, approximately 5.1% are singletons. There are 15 residues in the CDR3. Trimming took 4 bases from V and 0 from J, leaving 10 bases between them. CDR1 and CDR2 (germline): SGHDN, FVKESK. The chain recombines TRBV14 with TRBJ2-1; the D gene is possibly TRBD2 (6 bases). Sequencing was performed on whole blood, taken in connection with sensitization to the hapten diphenylcyclopropenone (DPC). This TCR was recovered from a woman in her 50s with alopecia areata. Some clones in this sample may be carry-over from other donors' samples. CDR3 loop: CASSRSGSSYNEQFF. The CDR3 DNA sequence: TGTGCCAGCAGCCGTAGCGGTAGCTCCTACAATGAGCAGTTCTTC.